The clone carrying this T cell receptor beta chain has a handful of counts. Its specificity is not known. This specimen belongs to a study of response to subunit inactivated influenza vaccine. Whole-study results and caveats: Every seasonal influenza vaccination brings in few new T cells, the authors suggested.

Each CDR3 protein is one row after TCRdb ran MiXCR on the RT-PCR reads. The sample has 500,000 to 600,000 distinct CDR3 sequences, about 10% seen once. This CDR3 has 16 amino acids. V was clipped by 5 bases and J by 8 bases, with 22 bases between them. CDR1 SGHAT and CDR2 FQNNGV come from the germline V gene. The chain employs TRBV11-2 and TRBJ2-1, with D uncertain. The origin of this receptor is a man aged 50-60 years who received an inactivated influenza vaccine. The sequencing here drew on PBMCs from blood, taken on the day of vaccination. The CDR3 region has the DNA TGTGCCAGCAGCCCCCTTGGGCTTGGGCAAAGGGATGAGCAGTTCTTC. This codes for CASSPLGLGQRDEQFF.